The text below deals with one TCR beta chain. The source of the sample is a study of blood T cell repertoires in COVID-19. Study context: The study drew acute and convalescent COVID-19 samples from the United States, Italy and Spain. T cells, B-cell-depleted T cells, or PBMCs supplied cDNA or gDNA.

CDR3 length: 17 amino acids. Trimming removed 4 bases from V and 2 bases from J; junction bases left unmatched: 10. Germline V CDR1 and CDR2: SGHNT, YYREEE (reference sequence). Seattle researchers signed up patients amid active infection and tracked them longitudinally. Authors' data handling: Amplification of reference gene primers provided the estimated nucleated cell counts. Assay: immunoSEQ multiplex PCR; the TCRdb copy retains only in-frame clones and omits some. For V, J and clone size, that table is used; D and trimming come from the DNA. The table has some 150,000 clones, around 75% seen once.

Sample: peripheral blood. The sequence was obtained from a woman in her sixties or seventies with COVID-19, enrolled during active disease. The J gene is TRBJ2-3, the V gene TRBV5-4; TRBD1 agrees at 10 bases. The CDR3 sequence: CASSPGTGAQSTDTQYF. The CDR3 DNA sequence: TGTGCCAGCAGCCCCGGGACAGGGGCCCAGTCCACAGATACGCAGTATTTT.